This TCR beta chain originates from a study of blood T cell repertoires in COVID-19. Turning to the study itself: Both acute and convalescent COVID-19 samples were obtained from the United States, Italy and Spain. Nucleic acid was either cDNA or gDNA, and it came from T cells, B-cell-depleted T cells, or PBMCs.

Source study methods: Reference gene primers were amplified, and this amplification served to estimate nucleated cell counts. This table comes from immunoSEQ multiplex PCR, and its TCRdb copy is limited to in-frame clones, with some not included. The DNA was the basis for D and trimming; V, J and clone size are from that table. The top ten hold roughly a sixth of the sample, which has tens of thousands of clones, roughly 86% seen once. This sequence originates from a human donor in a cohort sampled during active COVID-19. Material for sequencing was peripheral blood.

As DNA, the CDR3 is TGCGCCAGCAGCCAAGGGGGTGGAGACAGGGGTGACCCCTCTGGAAACACCATATATTTT. This sequence encodes CASSQGGGDRGDPSGNTIYF. This chain links TRBV4-1 with TRBJ1-3, with 8 bases that match TRBD1. V dropped 1 base and J dropped 0; count of bases not matched to a gene: 14. CDR3 length equals 20 residues. The V gene's germline CDR1 is MGHRA and CDR2 YSYEKL.